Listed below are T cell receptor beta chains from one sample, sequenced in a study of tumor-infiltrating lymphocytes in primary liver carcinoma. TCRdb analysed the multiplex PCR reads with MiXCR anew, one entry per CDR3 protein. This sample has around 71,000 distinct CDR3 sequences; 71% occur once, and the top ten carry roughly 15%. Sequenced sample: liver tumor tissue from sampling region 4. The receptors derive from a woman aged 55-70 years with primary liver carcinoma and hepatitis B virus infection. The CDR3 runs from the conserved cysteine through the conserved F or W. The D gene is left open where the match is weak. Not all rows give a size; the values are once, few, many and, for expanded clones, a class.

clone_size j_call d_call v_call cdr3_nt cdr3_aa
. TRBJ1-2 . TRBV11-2 TGTGCCAGCATCTTAGATCCCTCAGGGAAGCATGGCCACACCTTC CASILDPSGKHGHTF
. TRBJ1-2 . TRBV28 TGTGCCTGCAGTTTATCGTACTATGGCTACACCTTC CACSLSYYGYTF
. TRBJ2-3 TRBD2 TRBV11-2 TGTGCCAGCAGCCCTGGACTAGCGAACCCAGATGCGCAGTATTTT CASSPGLANPDAQYF
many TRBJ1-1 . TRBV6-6 TGTGCCAGCAGTCGTAAAGGGGGAGCGACTGAAGCTTTCTTT CASSRKGGATEAFF
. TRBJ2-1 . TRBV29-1 TGCAGCGCGGTGTCAGTCTCCTGCAATGAGCAGTTCTTC CSAVSVSCNEQFF
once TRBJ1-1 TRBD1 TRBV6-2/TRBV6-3 TGTGCCAGCAGTTACTCGGGACAGGGACTAAACACTGAAGCTCTATTT CASSYSGQGLNTEALF
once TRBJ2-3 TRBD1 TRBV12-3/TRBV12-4 TGTGCCAGCAGCCGGGACAGAGCAAGGATTACGCAGTATTTT CASSRDRARITQYF
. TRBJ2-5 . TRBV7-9 TGTGCCAACAAAAAGGGTCCAGCAGGGGTAGAGGCCCAGTACTTC CANKKGPAGVEAQYF
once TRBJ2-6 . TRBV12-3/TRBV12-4 TGTGCCAGCAGCCCTGGACGGGGGACCGGGGCCAACGCCCTGACTTTC CASSPGRGTGANALTF
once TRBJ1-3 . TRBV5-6 TGTGCCAGCAGGGGCTCTGGAAATACCATATATTTT CASRGSGNTIYF
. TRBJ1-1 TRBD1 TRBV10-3 TGTGCCATCACTGTGTCGACAGGGTTAGACACTGAAGCTTTCTTT CAITVSTGLDTEAFF
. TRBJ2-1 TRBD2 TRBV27 TGTGCCAGCAGTCTCGCTAGCGGGAGTTTAGGCAATGAGCAGTTCTTC CASSLASGSLGNEQFF
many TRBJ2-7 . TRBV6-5 TGTGCCAGCAGTTACTCGGGTAGTTCCGAGCAGTACTTC CASSYSGSSEQYF
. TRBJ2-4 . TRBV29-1 TGCAGCGTTGTGGGTGGGACCGATAACATTCAGTACTTC CSVVGGTDNIQYF
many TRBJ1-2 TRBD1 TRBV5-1 TGCGCCAGCAGCCCCGGAGGGACAGCTAACTATGGCTACACCTTC CASSPGGTANYGYTF
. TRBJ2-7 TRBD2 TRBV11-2 TGTGCCAGCGGCTCGACCGGGACTACCCTATGCGAGCGGTACTTC CASGSTGTTLCERYF
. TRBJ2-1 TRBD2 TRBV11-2 TGTGACAGCAGCAGGAGACTAGCGGGGGGGCCTAGTGATGAACAGTTCTTC CDSSRRLAGGPSDEQFF
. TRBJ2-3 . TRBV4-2 TGTGCCAGCAGCCAAGAACTGGCGGGATCCACAGATACGCAGTATTTT CASSQELAGSTDTQYF
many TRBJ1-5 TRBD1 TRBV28 TGTGCCAGCAGCCCCGGGACAGGGAGGCAGCCCCAGCATTTT CASSPGTGRQPQHF
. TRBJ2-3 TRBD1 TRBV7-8 TGTTCCAGCAGCTTAGCTGGGACAGGGAGTACAGATACGCAGTATTTT CSSSLAGTGSTDTQYF
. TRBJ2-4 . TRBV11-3 TGTGCCGGCTCCGAGGCCAAAAACATTCAGTATTTC CAGSEAKNIQYF
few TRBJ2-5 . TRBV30 TGTGCCTGGAGTGGGTTGGCAGCCCAACATCAAGAGACCCAGCACTTC CAWSGLAAQHQETQHF
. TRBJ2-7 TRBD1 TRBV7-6 TGTGCCAGCAGCTTAGGGTTAGGGCAGGGGGCGACGGACGAGCAGTACTTC CASSLGLGQGATDEQYF
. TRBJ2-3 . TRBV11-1 TGTGCCAGCAGCCTAAGGTCCGACACAGATATGCAGTATTTT CASSLRSDTDMQYF
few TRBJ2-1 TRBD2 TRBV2 TGTGCCAGCAGGCGGGGGGGGGACTACAATGAGCAGTTCTTC CASRRGGDYNEQFF
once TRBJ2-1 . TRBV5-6 TGTGCCGGCAGCTTGCATGCGGGGCCCGATAATGAGCAGTTCTTC CAGSLHAGPDNEQFF
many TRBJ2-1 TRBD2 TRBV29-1 TGCAGCGTTGGGTGGACTAGGTACAATGAGCAGTTCTTC CSVGWTRYNEQFF
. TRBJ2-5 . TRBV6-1 TGTGCCAGCAGTTTTGGGGACATGGGCAGAGAGACCCAGTACTTC CASSFGDMGRETQYF
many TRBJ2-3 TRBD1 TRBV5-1 TGCGCCACCAAGACAGGGTCCACAGATACGCAGTATTTT CATKTGSTDTQYF
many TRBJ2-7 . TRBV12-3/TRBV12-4 TGTGCCAGCAGTTTAGCTGCTGGGTCCTACGAGCAGTACTTC CASSLAAGSYEQYF
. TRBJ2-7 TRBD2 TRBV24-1 TGTACCACCAGTGACTCGGGGACTAGCGGGATGATCTACAAGCAGTATTTC CTTSDSGTSGMIYKQYF
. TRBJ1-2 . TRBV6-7 TGTGTCAGCAGACGGTGGTCAGGGTTGGTCTTCTATGGCTACACCTTC CVSRRWSGLVFYGYTF
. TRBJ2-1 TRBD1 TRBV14 TGTGCCAGCAGCCCCCGGGACAGGGGCCTAGGGCCCTACTGTGAGCAGTTCTTC CASSPRDRGLGPYCEQFF
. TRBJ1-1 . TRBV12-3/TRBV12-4 TGTGCCAGCAGATCGGCCCAGGACCGAGAAGCTTTCTTT CASRSAQDREAFF
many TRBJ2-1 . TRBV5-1 TGCGCCAGCAGCTTGGGGACGTACAATGAGCAGTTCTTC CASSLGTYNEQFF
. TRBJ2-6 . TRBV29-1 TGCAGCGCCGGAGGGGAAACTGGGGCCAACATCCTGACTTTC CSAGGETGANILTF
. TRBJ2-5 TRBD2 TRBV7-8 TGTGCCAGCAGCCCCCGCCGCACTCTAGCGGGAGCGAGGAATATAAAAGAGACCCAGTACTTC CASSPRRTLAGARNIKETQYF
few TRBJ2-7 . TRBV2 TGTGCCAGCAGTATCCAGGGTCGCGAGCAGTACTTC CASSIQGREQYF
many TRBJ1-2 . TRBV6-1 TGTGCCAGCAGCGGGCCAGGGTACTATGGCTACACCTTC CASSGPGYYGYTF
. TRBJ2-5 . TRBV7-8 TGTGCCAGCACCTTAACAGAATTAGAGACCCAGTACTTC CASTLTELETQYF
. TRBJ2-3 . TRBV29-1 TGCAGCGCCGAGCGGGTGACAGATACACAGTATTTT CSAERVTDTQYF
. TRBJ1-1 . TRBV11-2 TGTGCCAGCAACTTAACCAGGGAGCGGGCTGAAGCTTTCTTT CASNLTRERAEAFF
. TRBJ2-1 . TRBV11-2 TGTGCCGGCAGCTTAGATCTGGGGACCTACAATGAGCAGTTCTTC CAGSLDLGTYNEQFF
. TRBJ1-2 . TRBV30 TGTGCCTGGAAACCCGGACAGCAGAGGGGCGATGGCTTCACCTTC CAWKPGQQRGDGFTF
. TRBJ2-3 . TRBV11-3 TGTGCCAGCAGCTTAACGTTTCGGCCGCTACGCACAGATACGCAGTATTTT CASSLTFRPLRTDTQYF
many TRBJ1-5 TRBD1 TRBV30 TGTGCCTGGAGTCGACAGGGGAGTCAGCCCCAGCATTTT CAWSRQGSQPQHF
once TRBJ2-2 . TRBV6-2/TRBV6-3 TGTGCCAGCAGGAGGACAGTCGCGAACACCGGGGGGCTGGTTTTT CASRRTVANTGGLVF